Listed below are T cell receptor beta chains from one sample, sequenced in a study of blood T cell repertoires in COVID-19. Libraries were prepared by immunoSEQ multiplex PCR; TCRdb keeps only in-frame clonotypes and omits some of them. Here the sample spans approximately 120,000 clones, around 83% being singletons. The specimen sequenced was peripheral blood. Receptors originate from a human donor in a cohort sampled during active COVID-19. CDR3s leave out the opening cysteine and the closing phenylalanine or tryptophan.

j_gene: TRBJ1-2
v_gene: TRBV30
CDR3aa: AWSPIGYGYT

j_gene: TRBJ2-2
v_gene: TRBV10-3
CDR3aa: AISPDRGYGELF

j_gene: TRBJ2-3
v_gene: TRBV11-3
CDR3aa: ASSLTITDTQY

j_gene: TRBJ2-5
v_gene: TRBV9
CDR3aa: ASSVATGTGLAGGLVTQY

j_gene: TRBJ2-7
v_gene: TRBV5-6
CDR3aa: ASSRSGVYEQY

j_gene: TRBJ2-5
v_gene: TRBV5-1
CDR3aa: ASGSAGFEETQY

j_gene: TRBJ1-1
v_gene: TRBV19
CDR3aa: ATQTQTGGKWSEAF

j_gene: TRBJ1-2
v_gene: TRBV4-3
CDR3aa: ASSQAMRPYGYT

j_gene: TRBJ2-2
v_gene: TRBV6-4
CDR3aa: ASSDGERGTGELF

j_gene: TRBJ1-5
v_gene: TRBV21-1
CDR3aa: ASSKKSGGWLGPQH

j_gene: TRBJ1-6
v_gene: TRBV19
CDR3aa: ASTLGGDSPLH

j_gene: TRBJ2-1
v_gene: TRBV3-1/TRBV3-2
CDR3aa: ASSHWGGYEQF

j_gene: TRBJ2-1
v_gene: TRBV9
CDR3aa: ASSMLGSSYNEQF

j_gene: TRBJ1-1
v_gene: TRBV7-9
CDR3aa: ASSLVGRGNTEAF

j_gene: TRBJ2-1
v_gene: TRBV10-1
CDR3aa: ASSPTASGSSYNEQF

j_gene: TRBJ2-1
v_gene: TRBV28
CDR3aa: ASERGRRSEQF

j_gene: TRBJ2-1
v_gene: TRBV5-4
CDR3aa: ASRLGQGVYNEQF

j_gene: TRBJ2-3
v_gene: TRBV14
CDR3aa: ASSQDKWGGADTQY

j_gene: TRBJ1-3
v_gene: TRBV3-1/TRBV3-2
CDR3aa: ASSRRGGHSGNTIY

j_gene: TRBJ1-2
v_gene: TRBV5-4
CDR3aa: ASSLDSYGYT

j_gene: TRBJ2-3
v_gene: TRBV7-9
CDR3aa: ASGIGGREDTQY

j_gene: TRBJ1-2
v_gene: TRBV19
CDR3aa: ASSIGGSTNYGYT

j_gene: TRBJ2-1
v_gene: TRBV5-1
CDR3aa: ASSASGGGYNEQF

j_gene: TRBJ2-7
v_gene: TRBV7-8
CDR3aa: ASSLQQGFYEQY

j_gene: TRBJ2-1
v_gene: TRBV24-1
CDR3aa: ATSESGRQGFYNEQF

j_gene: TRBJ2-3
v_gene: TRBV7-9
CDR3aa: ASSLTRASTDTQY

j_gene: TRBJ2-6
v_gene: TRBV9
CDR3aa: ASSASGANVLT

j_gene: TRBJ1-3
v_gene: TRBV5-1
CDR3aa: ASSATVSGNTIY

j_gene: TRBJ2-1
v_gene: TRBV9
CDR3aa: ASSPRERTYNEQF

j_gene: TRBJ2-6
v_gene: TRBV7-9
CDR3aa: ASSLGLSGANVLT

j_gene: TRBJ1-2
v_gene: TRBV19
CDR3aa: ASTPLGLGQGGYT

j_gene: TRBJ1-2
v_gene: TRBV15
CDR3aa: ATSREPSRVNGYT

j_gene: TRBJ1-5
v_gene: TRBV12-3/TRBV12-4
CDR3aa: ASSQGGQPQH

j_gene: TRBJ1-6
v_gene: TRBV6-5
CDR3aa: ASKDKTGVNSPLH

j_gene: TRBJ2-5
v_gene: TRBV3-1/TRBV3-2
CDR3aa: ASSQEAGLVTQY

j_gene: TRBJ1-1
v_gene: TRBV3-1/TRBV3-2
CDR3aa: ASSQGPGEAF

j_gene: TRBJ1-3
v_gene: TRBV11-2
CDR3aa: ASSFSRGGNTIY

j_gene: TRBJ1-2
v_gene: TRBV5-5
CDR3aa: ASSLMDRPYGYT

j_gene: TRBJ2-1
v_gene: TRBV3-1/TRBV3-2
CDR3aa: ASSWGLAGNYEQF

j_gene: TRBJ1-2
v_gene: TRBV21-1
CDR3aa: ATGRGGGYT

j_gene: TRBJ1-1
v_gene: TRBV6-6
CDR3aa: ASRQTTEAF

j_gene: TRBJ1-2
v_gene: TRBV30
CDR3aa: AWSPLSFSRGNYGYT

j_gene: TRBJ1-4
v_gene: TRBV9
CDR3aa: ASSEDSHTKEKLF

j_gene: TRBJ2-5
v_gene: TRBV5-6
CDR3aa: ASSLVSEETQY

j_gene: TRBJ2-3
v_gene: TRBV2
CDR3aa: ASSEGLAGTDTQY

j_gene: TRBJ2-1
v_gene: TRBV6-5
CDR3aa: ASSYFRASGTDEQF

j_gene: TRBJ2-3
v_gene: TRBV19
CDR3aa: ATYDRGLSDTQY

j_gene: TRBJ1-3
v_gene: TRBV7-2
CDR3aa: ASSLVGDRAADTIY

j_gene: TRBJ2-5
v_gene: TRBV4-2
CDR3aa: ASSQQGGGPQETQY

j_gene: TRBJ2-1
v_gene: TRBV29-1
CDR3aa: SVDSLYNEQF

j_gene: TRBJ1-5
v_gene: TRBV30
CDR3aa: AWSANRRGNQPQH

j_gene: TRBJ2-6
v_gene: TRBV10-3
CDR3aa: AITQGGAGANVLT